A selection of T cell receptor beta chains follows, all from one sample in a study of cytomegalovirus exposure and HLA in healthy donors. Method: immunoSEQ multiplex PCR; TCRdb's copy keeps in-frame clones and lacks some. This specimen shows more than 75,000 clones; the ten leading clones hold 15%. Material: PBMCs. These receptors were taken from a man aged 50-59 years in good health and CMV-seropositive. CDR3s include the opening cysteine and the closing phenylalanine or tryptophan. D genes are given only for firm matches.

j_gene: TRBJ1-3
v_gene: TRBV6-6
d_gene: NA
CDR3aa: CAGTGGDYSGNTIYF
CDR3nt: TGTGCCGGAACCGGGGGAGATTACTCTGGAAACACCATATATTTT

j_gene: TRBJ1-3
v_gene: TRBV11-2
d_gene: NA
CDR3aa: CASSLNPGPPTSSGNTIYF
CDR3nt: TGTGCCAGCAGCTTAAACCCAGGGCCGCCGACGAGCTCTGGAAACACCATATATTTT

j_gene: TRBJ1-3
v_gene: TRBV30
d_gene: TRBD1
CDR3aa: CALGQGDTIYF
CDR3nt: TGTGCCTTAGGACAGGGGGACACCATATATTTT

j_gene: TRBJ2-7
v_gene: TRBV5-5
d_gene: NA
CDR3aa: CASSLTAGYEQYF
CDR3nt: TGTGCCAGCAGCTTGACAGCTGGTTACGAGCAGTACTTC

j_gene: TRBJ2-2
v_gene: TRBV30
d_gene: NA
CDR3aa: CAWSVGVAGELFF
CDR3nt: TGTGCCTGGAGTGTAGGGGTGGCCGGGGAGCTGTTTTTT

j_gene: TRBJ2-7
v_gene: TRBV4-1
d_gene: TRBD1
CDR3aa: CASSRVDSGQGCEQYF
CDR3nt: TGCGCCAGCAGCCGAGTAGATTCGGGACAGGGTTGCGAGCAGTACTTC

j_gene: TRBJ2-1
v_gene: TRBV10-3
d_gene: TRBD1
CDR3aa: CAISETGGMNNEQFF
CDR3nt: TGTGCCATCAGCGAGACAGGGGGCATGAACAATGAGCAGTTCTTC

j_gene: TRBJ1-2
v_gene: TRBV19
d_gene: TRBD1
CDR3aa: CASKQTGPLYGYTF
CDR3nt: TGTGCCAGTAAGCAGACAGGGCCCCTCTATGGCTACACCTTC

j_gene: TRBJ2-7
v_gene: TRBV30
d_gene: TRBD1
CDR3aa: CAWSRQGPYEQYF
CDR3nt: TGTGCCTGGAGCAGACAGGGTCCCTACGAGCAGTACTTC

j_gene: TRBJ1-1
v_gene: TRBV2
d_gene: NA
CDR3aa: CASRLRVTEAFF
CDR3nt: TGTGCCAGCAGACTCAGGGTAACTGAAGCTTTCTTT

j_gene: TRBJ2-7
v_gene: TRBV5-1
d_gene: TRBD2
CDR3aa: CASSLAGTSLAGGIGEQYF
CDR3nt: TGCGCCAGCAGCTTGGCCGGGACGAGTCTAGCGGGAGGGATTGGGGAGCAGTACTTC

j_gene: TRBJ2-7
v_gene: TRBV6-5
d_gene: TRBD2
CDR3aa: CASSPGLADDEQYF
CDR3nt: TGTGCCAGCAGCCCGGGACTAGCGGATGACGAGCAGTACTTC

j_gene: TRBJ2-2
v_gene: TRBV5-1
d_gene: TRBD2
CDR3aa: CASSLGLAGHGELFF
CDR3nt: TGCGCCAGCAGCTTGGGACTAGCGGGCCACGGGGAGCTGTTTTTT

j_gene: TRBJ1-2
v_gene: TRBV4-3
d_gene: NA
CDR3aa: CASSQARGYGYTF
CDR3nt: TGCGCCAGCAGCCAAGCCCGGGGGTATGGCTACACCTTC

j_gene: TRBJ2-6
v_gene: TRBV6-6
d_gene: NA
CDR3aa: CATSFSSGANVLTF
CDR3nt: TGTGCCACCTCGTTCTCTTCTGGGGCCAACGTCCTGACTTTC

j_gene: TRBJ2-7
v_gene: TRBV6-6
d_gene: TRBD1
CDR3aa: CASTSVDRIYEQYF
CDR3nt: TGTGCCAGCACTAGTGTGGACAGGATCTACGAGCAGTACTTC